The 27 T cell receptor beta chains reported below all come from one sample, sequenced in a study of cytomegalovirus exposure and HLA in healthy donors. The table came from immunoSEQ multiplex PCR; TCRdb's copy has only in-frame clones and leaves some out. The table shows over 150,000 clones, with around 83% occurring only once. Sequencing input: PBMCs. The source of these receptors is a woman aged 30 to 39 in good health and CMV-seropositive.

This clone was counted a few times. The chain carries TRBV5-1 and TRBJ2-7; D gene uncertain. Trimming pared 1 base from V and 2 bases from J, leaving 13 bases between. The length of the CDR3 is 15 residues. The germline CDR1 and CDR2 sequences are SGHRS and YFSETQ. CDR3 coding DNA: TGCGCCAGCAGCTTGATCTATGGAGCGCCCTACGAGCAGTACTTC. Protein sequence: CASSLIYGAPYEQYF.

This clone was seen once. The rearrangement uses TRBV4-2 and TRBJ2-1; 7 positions match TRBD2. This CDR3 region has 16 residues. Germline V CDR1 and CDR2: LGHNA, YNFKEQ. J gave up 5 bases and V 0 bases, and 7 bases lay outside the gene matches. The CDR3 sequence is CASSQEPGRPHNEQFF. The CDR3 DNA reads TGTGCCAGCAGCCAAGAACCCGGGAGGCCGCACAATGAGCAGTTCTTC.

The chain combines TRBV10-2 with TRBJ1-5; D might be TRBD1 (5 bases). Trimming stripped 6 bases from V and 6 bases from J, with 12 bases between. The germline V gene encodes CDR1 WSHSY and CDR2 SAAADI. This CDR3 is built from 13 residues. CDR3 sequence: CASSERGIQPQHF. In DNA, the CDR3 is TGCGCCAGCAGCGAACGGGGGATTCAGCCCCAGCATTTT.

The chain couples TRBV6-1 to TRBJ1-4; a possible D gene is TRBD1 (6 bases). Trimming took 6 bases from V and 6 from J, leaving 14 bases between them. CDR3 length equals 14 residues. Germline V lookup: CDR1 MNHNS, CDR2 SASEGT. The CDR3 DNA sequence: TGTGCCAGCAGCCCCGTGACAGGACATGAAAAACTGTTTTTT. It specifies CASSPVTGHEKLFF.

The chain joins TRBV6-1 to TRBJ1-1; tentative D call: TRBD1 (5 bases). Germline CDR1 is MNHNS and CDR2 is SASEGT. V shed 7 bases and J shed 5 bases, with 14 bases lying between them. The CDR3 has 13 residues. The CDR3 region is CASTPGGGTEAFF. The DNA of the CDR3 is TGTGCCAGCACCCCTGGGGGGGGGACTGAAGCTTTCTTT.

The rearrangement joins TRBV6-6 to TRBJ2-1; TRBD2 matches 14 bases. With V trimmed by 4 bases and J by 9 bases, 8 bases remained unmatched. The CDR3 totals 16 residues. Germline CDR1 is MNHNY and CDR2 is SVGAGI (reference sequence). The chain's CDR3 is CASSFRLAGGQSEQFF. DNA for the CDR3: TGTGCCAGCAGTTTTCGACTAGCGGGAGGGCAGAGTGAGCAGTTCTTC.

This clone was seen only a few times. The rearrangement uses TRBV19 and TRBJ1-2; the D gene is possibly TRBD1 (6 bases). The V and J ends lost 1 base and 3 bases respectively, with 6 bases between them. The CDR3 sequence is 13 residues long. Looked up from germline, CDR1 is LNHDA and CDR2 is SQIVND (reference sequence). The DNA of the CDR3 is TGTGCCAGTAGTATAGCAGGGGACTATGGCTACACCTTC. Its translation: CASSIAGDYGYTF.

The rearrangement joins TRBV5-1 to TRBJ2-3; maybe TRBD1 (6 bases). Germline CDR1 reads SGHRS; CDR2 reads YFSETQ. Trimming took 2 bases from V and 2 from J, leaving 12 bases between them. The CDR3 has 15 residues. CDR3 sequence reads: CASSLGQRNTDTQYF. The CDR3 bases are TGCGCCAGCAGCTTAGGACAGCGAAACACAGATACGCAGTATTTT.

This clone occurred once. V usage is TRBV28 and J usage is TRBJ2-7; TRBD2 aligns across 8 bases. Trimming cost V 6 bases and J 3 bases; bases outside gene matches: 4. This CDR3 region has 13 residues. CDR1 and CDR2 from the germline V gene are MDHEN and SYDVKM. The CDR3 spells CASRSREVYEQYF. The CDR3 nucleotides are TGTGCCAGCAGATCGCGGGAGGTCTACGAGCAGTACTTC.

V is TRBV5-6 and J is TRBJ1-1; no clear D. V lost 4 bases and J lost 3, with 13 bases in between. In germline, CDR1 is SGHDT, CDR2 YYEEEE. The CDR3 extends over 14 amino acids. This chain's CDR3 is CASSPYPADTEAFF. In DNA form, the CDR3 reads TGTGCCAGCAGCCCTTATCCGGCGGACACTGAAGCTTTCTTT.

This clone was found a few times. The V and J genes are TRBV11-2 and TRBJ1-5; D gene unclear. Trimming removed 3 bases from V and 6 bases from J, with 9 bases in between. The CDR3 has 13 amino acids. Germline V gene sequence: CDR1 SGHAT, CDR2 FQNNGV. The CDR3 protein is CASSFSSVQPQHF. For the CDR3, the DNA is TGTGCCAGCAGCTTTAGTTCGGTTCAGCCCCAGCATTTT.

The chain recombines TRBV25-1 with TRBJ2-3; D gene unclear. Trimming removed 7 bases at V and 2 bases at J, with 4 bases between. This CDR3 comprises 11 residues. Germline V gene data show CDR1 as MGHDK and CDR2 as SYGVNS. In DNA, the CDR3 is TGTGCCAGCACCTTCACAGATACGCAGTATTTT. Protein product: CASTFTDTQYF.

The rearrangement links TRBV5-6 to TRBJ1-2; D might be TRBD1 (6 bases). Germline CDR1 reads SGHDT; CDR2 reads YYEEEE. V was cut by 4 bases and J by 4 bases, with 20 bases left in between. The CDR3 extends over 16 amino acids. CDR3 amino acids: CASSLLRDTNPYGYTF. CDR3 nucleotide sequence: TGTGCCAGCAGCCTGTTGAGGGACACGAACCCCTATGGCTACACCTTC.

The table lists this clone with a count of one. The chain links TRBV4-2 to TRBJ2-1; D is unclear. V was clipped by 5 bases and J by 8 bases, with 16 bases between them. The germline V gene encodes CDR1 LGHNA and CDR2 YNFKEQ. The CDR3 covers 14 residues. The CDR3 nucleotides are TGTGCCAGCAGCTCCAGAAGATTAGCTGATGAGCAGTTCTTC. Its translation is CASSSRRLADEQFF.

The gene calls are TRBV11-1 and TRBJ2-7, with TRBD1 matching 8 bases. The trim removed 4 bases at V and 6 bases at J, leaving 11 bases unmatched. This CDR3 is built from 15 residues. The V gene's germline CDR1 is SGHAT and CDR2 FQDESV (reference sequence). CDR3 coding DNA: TGTGCCAGCAGCTCGGCCGGGACAGGTTTCCGCGAGCAGTACTTC. Protein product: CASSSAGTGFREQYF.

This clone was seen just once. The V and J genes are TRBV19 and TRBJ2-1, with 9 bases that match TRBD1. This CDR3 has 15 residues. V lost 6 bases to trimming and J lost 7 bases; unmatched junction nucleotides: 10. Per germline, CDR1 LNHDA and CDR2 SQIVND (reference sequence). As DNA, the CDR3 is TGTGCCAGTAGGGCAACGGGACAGGGAGGTAATGAGCAGTTCTTC. Its protein product is CASRATGQGGNEQFF. Full variable domain (rest looked up from reference TRBV19 and TRBJ2-1): DGGITQSPKYLFRKEGQNVTLSCEQNLNHDAMYWYRQDPGQGLRLIYYSQIVNDFQKGDIAEGYSVSREKKESFPLTVTSAQKNPTAFYLCASRATGQGGNEQFFGPGTRLTVL.

The genes are TRBV30 and TRBJ1-2; TRBD1 aligns across 7 bases. V gave up 1 base and J gave up 3 bases; unmatched junction bases: 5. Germline assignment: CDR1 GTSNPN and CDR2 SVGIG (reference sequence). This CDR3 comprises 14 residues. The CDR3 reads CAWSEGAVDYGYTF. The CDR3 DNA follows: TGTGCCTGGAGTGAGGGGGCAGTGGACTATGGCTACACCTTC.

The V and J genes are TRBV7-2 and TRBJ2-7, with 7 bases identical to TRBD2. Germline CDR1 SGHTA, CDR2 FQGNSA. With V trimmed by 5 bases and J by 7 bases, 11 bases remained unmatched. CDR3 size: 14 residues. CDR3 sequence: CASSPTLARWEQYF. CDR3 in DNA: TGTGCCAGCAGCCCCACACTAGCGCGATGGGAGCAGTACTTC.

V gene TRBV28 combines with J gene TRBJ1-4, with D uncertain. The germline V and J ends were trimmed by 4 bases and 10 bases, with 7 bases remaining between them. The CDR3 contains 11 residues. The germline CDR1 and CDR2 sequences are MDHEN and SYDVKM. The CDR3 DNA is TGTGCCAGCAGTTCTCGGGGAAAACTGTTTTTT. Translation: CASSSRGKLFF.

This clone was found a few times. The gene calls are TRBV6-1 and TRBJ1-5; TRBD1 might be the D (5 bases). V shed 6 bases and J shed 3 bases, with 12 bases lying between them. This CDR3 region has 14 residues. Germline V gene lookup returns CDR1 MNHNS and CDR2 SASEGT. The chain's CDR3 is CASRRDGYNQPQHF. The CDR3 nucleotides read TGTGCCAGCAGGCGGGACGGATACAATCAGCCCCAGCATTTT.

V and J are TRBV7-8 and TRBJ2-7; 8 bases map to TRBD2. The CDR3 length is 16 residues. The trim removed 5 bases at V and 3 bases at J, leaving 12 bases unmatched. Germline V CDR1 and CDR2: SGHVS, FQNEAQ. CDR3 amino acids: CASSLTGTSIFYEQYF. In DNA, the CDR3 is TGTGCCAGCAGCCTGACTGGGACTAGTATCTTCTACGAGCAGTACTTC.

CDR3 sequence reads: CSAAQGAEQYF. In DNA, the CDR3 is TGCAGTGCGGCCCAGGGGGCCGAGCAGTACTTC. The gene calls are TRBV20-1 and TRBJ2-7; 8 nucleotides match TRBD1. This CDR3 has 11 residues. From germline, CDR1 is DFQATT and CDR2 SNEGSKA (reference sequence). V was clipped by 6 bases and J by 6 bases; unmatched bases: 4.

The V call is TRBV6-5, the J call TRBJ1-2; D not certain. Germline V lookup: CDR1 MNHEY, CDR2 SVGAGI. With 6 bases removed from V and 5 bases from J, the gap between germline ends came to 7 bases. The CDR3 extends over 11 amino acids. The CDR3 is CASSAGYGYTF. The CDR3 DNA is TGTGCCAGCAGCGCGGGGTATGGCTACACCTTC.

This clone was counted once. DNA for the CDR3: TGTGCCAGCAGCCAAGATCAGCGGGATTATGGCTACACCTTC. Translation gives CASSQDQRDYGYTF. This rearrangement joins TRBV4-2 to TRBJ1-2; D gene ambiguous. The CDR3 runs to 14 residues. In germline, CDR1 is LGHNA, CDR2 YNFKEQ. V was cut by 0 bases and J by 5 bases, with 10 bases left in between.

The chain has TRBV5-5 and TRBJ1-1; D remains unclear. Germline V CDR1 and CDR2: SGHKS, YYEKEE (reference sequence). The length of the CDR3 is 14 residues. V lost 0 bases and J 4 bases, leaving 10 bases between the germline ends. CDR3 DNA sequence: TGTGCCAGCAGCTTGGCCGGAGTTGGCACTGAAGCTTTCTTT. Translating gives CASSLAGVGTEAFF.

The genes are TRBV7-2 and TRBJ2-1, with D uncertain. Trimming stripped 5 bases from V and 9 bases from J, with 14 bases between. This CDR3 has 13 amino acids. Germline V gene lookup returns CDR1 SGHTA and CDR2 FQGNSA. CDR3 nucleotide sequence: TGTGCCAGCAGCCTACGAGGATTAACTGAGCAGTTCTTC. Translated: CASSLRGLTEQFF.

J is TRBJ1-1 and V is TRBV30; D possibly corresponds to TRBD1 (6 bases). The CDR3 spans 13 residues. The ends were cut back, 4 bases at V and 7 bases at J, with 16 bases in the middle. Germline V gene sequence: CDR1 GTSNPN, CDR2 SVGIG (reference sequence). The CDR3 sequence: CAWMGGAQGEAFF. The CDR3 bases are TGTGCCTGGATGGGGGGGGCCCAGGGTGAAGCTTTCTTT. The full variable domain, with the rest looked up from reference TRBV30 and TRBJ1-1, is SQTIHQWPATLVQPVGSPLSLECTVEGTSNPNLYWYRQAAGRGLQLLFYSVGIGQISSEVPQNLSASRPQDRQFILSSKKLLLSDSGFYLCAWMGGAQGEAFFGQGTRLTVV.